The 2 T cell receptor beta chains below come from one sample, sequenced in a study of blood T cell repertoires in COVID-19. Assay used: immunoSEQ multiplex PCR; TCRdb lists only in-frame clones, some missing. The sample records some 14,000 clones, almost 90% being singletons. The sample comprised peripheral blood. These receptors were taken from a human donor with active COVID-19. The donor label of this sample is uncertain.

This clone qualifies as large. The chain recombines TRBV11-2 with TRBJ2-1; 11 bases map to TRBD2. Trimming removed 7 bases from V and 9 bases from J; junction bases left unmatched: 8. Germline CDR1 is SGHAT and CDR2 is FQNNGV. This CDR3 spans 14 amino acids. The CDR3 DNA is TGTGCCAGCAACCTCCTAGCGGGGGGAATTGAGCAGTTCTTC. Encoded protein: CASNLLAGGIEQFF.

The chain couples TRBV25-1 to TRBJ1-1; TRBD1 might be the D (5 bases). V lost 4 bases and J lost 5, with 11 bases in between. The CDR3 sequence is 13 residues long. Per the germline V gene, CDR1 is MGHDK and CDR2 is SYGVNS. The CDR3 loop is CASSVAGRTEAFF. CDR3 nucleotide sequence: TGTGCCAGCAGTGTGGCAGGGCGAACTGAAGCTTTCTTT. Combining the CDR3 with reference TRBV25-1 and TRBJ1-1 gives the whole variable domain EADIYQTPRYLVIGTGKKITLECSQTMGHDKMYWYQQDPGMELHLIHYSYGVNSTEKGDLSSESTVSRIRTEHFPLTLESARPSHTSQYLCASSVAGRTEAFFGQGTRLTVV.